The rows below give T cell receptor beta chains drawn from one sample of a study of blood T cells in healthy people across ages. TCRdb fed the 5' RACE reads into MiXCR, producing one record per CDR3 protein. The table has about 800,000 distinct CDR3 sequences, about 46% seen once. The sequenced sample consisted of blood. The receptors originated from a man older than 75 in good health. The CDR3 runs from the conserved cysteine through the conserved F or W. Fields, in order: V gene, clone size, D gene, J gene, CDR3 protein, CDR3 DNA. D genes are given only for firm matches. A clone size is listed for some rows: how often the clone was seen (once, few, many), or a class if it is expanded.

TRBV2	NA	NA	TRBJ2-4	CASSELAQGTIQYF	TGTGCCAGCAGTGAACTGGCCCAAGGTACCATTCAGTACTTC
TRBV29-1	NA	TRBD2	TRBJ2-3	CSESGASDTQYF	TGCAGCGAGAGCGGGGCGTCAGATACGCAGTATTTT
TRBV7-2	NA	NA	TRBJ1-1	CASSWGGIQNTEAFF	TGTGCCAGCAGCTGGGGGGGCATACAGAACACTGAAGCTTTCTTT
TRBV4-1	NA	TRBD1	TRBJ2-7	CASSQGMGQSSYEQYF	TGCGCCAGCAGCCAGGGAATGGGACAGTCTTCCTACGAGCAGTACTTC
TRBV12-3/TRBV12-4	NA	NA	TRBJ2-3	CASSSPKRTLRTDTQYF	TGTGCCAGCAGTTCGCCCAAGCGTACTCTCCGAACAGATACGCAGTATTTT
TRBV20-1	NA	NA	TRBJ2-5	CSARGDSGQQETQYF	TGCAGTGCTAGAGGCGATTCTGGACAGCAAGAGACCCAGTACTTC
TRBV7-6	few	NA	TRBJ2-7	CASSLASRQSGQYF	TGTGCCAGCAGCTTAGCGTCGAGACAGAGCGGCCAGTACTTC
TRBV9	once	NA	TRBJ2-1	CASSVEVGQEGDEQFF	TGTGCCAGCAGCGTAGAGGTCGGACAGGAGGGGGATGAGCAGTTCTTC
TRBV18	NA	NA	TRBJ1-1	CASSPPLGNTEAFF	TGTGCCAGCTCACCACCTTTGGGGAACACTGAAGCTTTCTTT
TRBV28	NA	NA	TRBJ1-5	CASSLGSNNQPQHF	TGTGCCAGCAGTTTAGGCAGTAACAATCAGCCCCAGCATTTT
TRBV3-1	NA	NA	TRBJ2-7	CASSQGLVSYEQYF	TGTGCCAGCAGCCAGGGGCTGGTATCCTACGAGCAGTACTTC
TRBV6-2/TRBV6-3	few	NA	TRBJ2-7	CASSPDAARYEQYF	TGTGCCAGCAGCCCGGACGCTGCCCGCTACGAGCAGTACTTC
TRBV10-1	NA	NA	TRBJ2-3	CASSEDPGYSTDTQYF	TGCGCCAGCAGTGAGGATCCGGGATATAGCACAGATACGCAGTATTTT
TRBV13	NA	NA	TRBJ1-1	CASSPPQGLMNTEAFF	TGTGCCAGCAGCCCCCCACAAGGTTTAATGAACACTGAAGCTTTCTTT
TRBV5-5	NA	NA	TRBJ1-4	CASSFGGQQSNEKLFF	TGTGCCAGCAGCTTCGGCGGGCAACAGTCTAATGAAAAACTGTTTTTT
TRBV6-2/TRBV6-3	NA	NA	TRBJ2-7	CASSYSQSTGLTFREQYF	TGTGCCAGCAGTTACTCCCAGTCGACGGGGCTTACTTTCAGGGAGCAGTACTTC
TRBV24-1	NA	NA	TRBJ1-5	CATSGTGFGNQPQHF	TGTGCCACCAGTGGCACAGGGTTCGGCAATCAGCCCCAGCATTTT
TRBV12-3/TRBV12-4	many	NA	TRBJ1-5	CASSLAGSSNQPQHF	TGTGCCAGCAGCTTAGCGGGGAGTAGCAATCAGCCCCAGCATTTT
TRBV28	once	NA	TRBJ2-2	CASSLQQSGELFF	TGTGCCAGCAGTTTACAACAGAGCGGGGAGCTGTTTTTT
TRBV6-6	NA	NA	TRBJ1-2	CASSSYIGYTF	TGTGCCAGCAGTTCCTATATTGGCTACACCTTC
TRBV7-2	NA	NA	TRBJ2-1	CASSAGWGSEQFF	TGTGCCAGCAGCGCGGGTTGGGGTAGTGAGCAGTTCTTC
TRBV5-1	NA	NA	TRBJ2-7	CASSIGQTDNEQYF	TGCGCCAGCAGCATAGGACAGACCGACAATGAGCAGTACTTC
TRBV7-2	few	NA	TRBJ2-1	CASSVGSRETQFF	TGTGCCAGCAGCGTCGGGAGCCGAGAGACCCAGTTCTTC
TRBV9	NA	NA	TRBJ2-7	CASSVACGGPYEQYF	TGTGCCAGCAGCGTAGCATGCGGCGGTCCCTACGAGCAGTACTTC
TRBV7-2	NA	NA	TRBJ1-2	CASSLNVKGYTF	TGTGCCAGCAGCCTGAACGTTAAGGGCTACACCTTC
TRBV20-1	NA	TRBD1	TRBJ1-2	CSARGTGYGYTF	TGCAGTGCTAGAGGGACAGGGTATGGCTACACCTTC
TRBV20-1	NA	TRBD2	TRBJ2-5	CSARDGTSGFNEQYF	TGCAGTGCTAGAGATGGGACTAGCGGGTTCAATGAGCAGTACTTC
TRBV5-5	NA	NA	TRBJ1-2	CASSLGVNYGYTF	TGTGCCAGCAGCTTGGGGGTCAACTATGGCTACACCTTC
TRBV6-2/TRBV6-3	once	NA	TRBJ2-3	CASSSPRGLGDTQYF	TGTGCCAGCAGCTCCCCCCGGGGACTCGGAGATACGCAGTATTTT
TRBV5-1	few	NA	TRBJ2-1	CASSLSGVHNEQFF	TGCGCCAGCAGCTTGTCAGGGGTCCACAATGAGCAGTTCTTC
TRBV5-1	NA	NA	TRBJ1-4	CASSLSAQGIGTTNEKLFF	TGCGCCAGCAGCTTGTCGGCGCAGGGTATTGGAACAACTAATGAAAAACTGTTTTTT
TRBV7-2	many	NA	TRBJ2-3	CASSLGTSTDTQYF	TGTGCCAGCAGCCTGGGAACTAGCACAGATACGCAGTATTTT
TRBV27	few	NA	TRBJ2-4	CASRRTGSGEQYF	TGTGCCAGCAGGAGAACAGGGTCGGGAGAGCAGTACTTC
TRBV6-1	few	NA	TRBJ2-1	CASSEGTSSEQFF	TGTGCCAGCAGTGAAGGCACTAGCAGTGAGCAGTTCTTC
TRBV5-1	NA	NA	TRBJ1-1	CASSLGNREGNTEAFF	TGCGCCAGCAGCTTGGGAAACAGGGAAGGGAACACTGAAGCTTTCTTT
TRBV7-2	NA	NA	TRBJ2-5	CASSSPRRETQYF	TGTGCCAGCAGCTCCCCCAGGCGAGAGACCCAGTACTTC
TRBV5-1	NA	NA	TRBJ2-7	CASSWELTYEQYF	TGCGCCAGCAGCTGGGAACTAACCTACGAGCAGTACTTC
TRBV20-1	NA	NA	TRBJ2-3	CSAGLGVSTDTQYF	TGCAGTGCTGGACTCGGGGTTAGCACAGATACGCAGTATTTT
TRBV5-1	NA	NA	TRBJ2-3	CASSPDIGADTQYF	TGCGCCAGCAGCCCTGACATTGGCGCAGATACGCAGTATTTT
TRBV20-1	NA	NA	TRBJ1-2	CSAREAAADYGYTF	TGCAGTGCTAGAGAAGCGGCAGCCGACTATGGCTACACCTTC
TRBV28	NA	TRBD1	TRBJ2-1	CASSLWGAGGPNEQFF	TGTGCCAGCAGTTTATGGGGGGCAGGGGGCCCAAATGAGCAGTTCTTC
TRBV7-7	many	NA	TRBJ2-5	CASSLASGETQYF	TGTGCCAGCAGCTTAGCCTCCGGTGAGACCCAGTACTTC
TRBV29-1	NA	NA	TRBJ2-5	CSVGYRTQETQYF	TGCAGCGTTGGCTACAGAACACAAGAGACCCAGTACTTC
TRBV7-2	NA	NA	TRBJ1-1	CASRSKGRGMNTEAFF	TGTGCCAGCAGGTCTAAAGGGCGGGGAATGAACACTGAAGCTTTCTTT
TRBV5-1	few	TRBD2	TRBJ2-1	CASSTDGSGSSYNEQFF	TGCGCCAGCAGCACGGATGGTAGCGGGAGTTCCTACAATGAGCAGTTCTTC
TRBV20-1	NA	NA	TRBJ2-1	CSASEGGRSETQFF	TGCAGTGCTAGTGAGGGAGGTCGGTCAGAGACCCAGTTCTTC
TRBV5-6	NA	NA	TRBJ2-1	CASSVPGFNEQFF	TGTGCCAGCAGCGTCCCAGGCTTCAATGAGCAGTTCTTC
TRBV12-3/TRBV12-4	few	TRBD2	TRBJ2-7	CASSQAGTSDFSYEQYF	TGTGCCAGCAGTCAAGCCGGGACTAGCGATTTCTCCTACGAGCAGTACTTC
TRBV20-1	NA	TRBD2	TRBJ2-7	CSASSVSGSTGQYF	TGCAGTGCTTCGAGCGTTAGCGGGAGTACCGGGCAGTACTTC
TRBV9	few	TRBD2	TRBJ2-5	CASSPGLLQETQYF	TGTGCCAGCAGCCCGGGACTACTCCAAGAGACCCAGTACTTC